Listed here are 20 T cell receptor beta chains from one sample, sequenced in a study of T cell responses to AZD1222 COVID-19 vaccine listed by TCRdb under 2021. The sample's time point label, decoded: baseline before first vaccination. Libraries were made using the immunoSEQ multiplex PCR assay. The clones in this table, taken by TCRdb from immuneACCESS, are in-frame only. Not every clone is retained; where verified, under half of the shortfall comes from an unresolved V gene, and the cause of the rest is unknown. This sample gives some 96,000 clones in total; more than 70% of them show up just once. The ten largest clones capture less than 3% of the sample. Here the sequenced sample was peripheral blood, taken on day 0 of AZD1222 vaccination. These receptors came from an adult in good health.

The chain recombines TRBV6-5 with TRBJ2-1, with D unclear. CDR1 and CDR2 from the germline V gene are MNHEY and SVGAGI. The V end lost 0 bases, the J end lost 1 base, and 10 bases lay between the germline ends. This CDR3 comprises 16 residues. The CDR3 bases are TGTGCCAGCAGTTACTCAGGACGTAATTCCTACAATGAGCAGTTCTTC. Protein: CASSYSGRNSYNEQFF.

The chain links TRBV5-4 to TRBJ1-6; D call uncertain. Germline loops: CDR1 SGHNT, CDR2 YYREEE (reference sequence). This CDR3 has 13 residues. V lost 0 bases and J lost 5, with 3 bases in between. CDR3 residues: CASSLVHNSPLHF. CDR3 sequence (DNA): TGTGCCAGCAGCTTGGTCCATAATTCACCCCTCCACTTT.

The DNA for the CDR3 is TGTGCCAGCAGCCAATCGACAGATAGCAATCAGCCCCAGCATTTT. As protein: CASSQSTDSNQPQHF. This chain links TRBV5-5 with TRBJ1-5, with a possible D match to TRBD1 (5 bases). Trimming took 4 bases from V and 0 from J, leaving 11 bases between them. The CDR3 runs to 15 residues. The germline V gene has CDR1 SGHKS and CDR2 YYEKEE (reference sequence). The full variable domain, with the rest looked up from reference TRBV5-5 and TRBJ1-5, is DAGVTQSPTHLIKTRGQQVTLRCSPISGHKSVSWYQQVLGQGPQFIFQYYEKEERGRGNFPDRFSARQFPNYSSELNVNALLLGDSALYLCASSQSTDSNQPQHFGDGTRLSIL.

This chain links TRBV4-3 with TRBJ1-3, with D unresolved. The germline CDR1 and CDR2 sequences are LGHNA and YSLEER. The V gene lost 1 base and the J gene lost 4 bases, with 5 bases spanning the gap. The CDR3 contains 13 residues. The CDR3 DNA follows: TGCGCCAGCAGCCAAGGGGAAGGAAACACCATATATTTT. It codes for CASSQGEGNTIYF.

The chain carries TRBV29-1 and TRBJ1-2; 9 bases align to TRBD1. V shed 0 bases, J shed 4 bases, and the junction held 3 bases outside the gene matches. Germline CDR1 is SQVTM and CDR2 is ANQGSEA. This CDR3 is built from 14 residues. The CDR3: CSVEEEDRGYGYTF. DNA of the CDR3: TGCAGCGTTGAAGAGGAGGACAGGGGCTATGGCTACACCTTC.

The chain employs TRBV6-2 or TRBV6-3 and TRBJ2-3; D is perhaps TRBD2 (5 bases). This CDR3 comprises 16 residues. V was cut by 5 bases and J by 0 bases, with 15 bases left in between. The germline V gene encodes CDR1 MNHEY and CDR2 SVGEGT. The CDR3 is CASSPGIWGSTDTQYF. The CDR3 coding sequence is TGTGCCAGCAGTCCGGGGATTTGGGGAAGCACAGATACGCAGTATTTT.

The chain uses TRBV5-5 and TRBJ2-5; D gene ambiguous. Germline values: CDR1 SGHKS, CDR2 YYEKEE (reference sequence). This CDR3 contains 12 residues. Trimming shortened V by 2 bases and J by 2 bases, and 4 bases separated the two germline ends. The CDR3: CASSFGQETQYF. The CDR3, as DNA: TGTGCCAGCAGCTTTGGGCAAGAGACCCAGTACTTC.

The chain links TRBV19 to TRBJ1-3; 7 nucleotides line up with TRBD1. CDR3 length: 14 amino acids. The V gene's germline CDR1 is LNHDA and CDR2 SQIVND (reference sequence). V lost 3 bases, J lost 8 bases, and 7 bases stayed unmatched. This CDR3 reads CASSIGTAGDTIYF. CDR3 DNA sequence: TGTGCCAGTAGTATCGGGACAGCCGGAGACACCATATATTTT.

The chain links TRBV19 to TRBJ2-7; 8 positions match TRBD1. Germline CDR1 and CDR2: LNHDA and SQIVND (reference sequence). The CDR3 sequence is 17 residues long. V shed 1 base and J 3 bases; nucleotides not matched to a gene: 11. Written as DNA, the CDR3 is TGTGCCAGTAGTATAGGGCCCCCAGGGGGCATAAACTACGAGCAGTACTTC. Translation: CASSIGPPGGINYEQYF.

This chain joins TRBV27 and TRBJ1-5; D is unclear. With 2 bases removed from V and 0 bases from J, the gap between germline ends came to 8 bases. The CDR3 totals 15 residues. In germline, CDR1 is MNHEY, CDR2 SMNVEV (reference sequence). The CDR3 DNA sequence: TGTGCCAGCAGTTTAGCGGTAGATAGCAATCAGCCCCAGCATTTT. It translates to CASSLAVDSNQPQHF.

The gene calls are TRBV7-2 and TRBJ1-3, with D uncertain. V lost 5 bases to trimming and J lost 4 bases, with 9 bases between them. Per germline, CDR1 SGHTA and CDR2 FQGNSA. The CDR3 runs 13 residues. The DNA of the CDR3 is TGTGCCAGCAGCCCAGGTGGGGGAAACACCATATATTTT. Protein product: CASSPGGGNTIYF.

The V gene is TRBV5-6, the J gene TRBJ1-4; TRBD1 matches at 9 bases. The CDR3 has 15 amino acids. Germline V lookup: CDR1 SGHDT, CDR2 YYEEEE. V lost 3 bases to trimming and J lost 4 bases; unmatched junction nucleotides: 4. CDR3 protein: CASSSRDRVNEKLFF. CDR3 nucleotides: TGTGCCAGCAGCTCCCGGGACAGGGTTAATGAAAAACTGTTTTTT.

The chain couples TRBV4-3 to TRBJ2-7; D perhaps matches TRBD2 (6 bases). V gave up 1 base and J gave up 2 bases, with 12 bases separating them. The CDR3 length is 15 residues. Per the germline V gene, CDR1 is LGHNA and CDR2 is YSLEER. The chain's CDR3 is CASSQATGGAYEQYF. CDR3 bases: TGCGCCAGCAGCCAAGCCACGGGCGGGGCCTACGAGCAGTACTTC.

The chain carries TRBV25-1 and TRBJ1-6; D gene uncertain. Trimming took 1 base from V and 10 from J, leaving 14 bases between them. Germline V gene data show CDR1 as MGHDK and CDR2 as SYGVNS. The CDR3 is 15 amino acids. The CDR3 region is CASSESSGIRSPLHF. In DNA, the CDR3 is TGTGCCAGCAGTGAATCGTCTGGGATCCGGTCACCCCTCCACTTT.

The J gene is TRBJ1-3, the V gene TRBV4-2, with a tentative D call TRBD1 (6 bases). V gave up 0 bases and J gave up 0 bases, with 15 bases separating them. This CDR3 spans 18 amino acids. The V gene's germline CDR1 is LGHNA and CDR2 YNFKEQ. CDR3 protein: CASSQDRPRGSSGNTIYF. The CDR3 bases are TGTGCCAGCAGCCAAGATCGCCCCAGGGGAAGCTCTGGAAACACCATATATTTT.

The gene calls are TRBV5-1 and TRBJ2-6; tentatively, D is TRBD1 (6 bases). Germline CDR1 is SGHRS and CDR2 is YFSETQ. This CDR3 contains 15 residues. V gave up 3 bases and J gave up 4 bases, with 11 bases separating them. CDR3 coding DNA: TGCGCCAGCAGCTACTACAGGGTCGGGGCCAACGTCCTGACTTTC. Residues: CASSYYRVGANVLTF.

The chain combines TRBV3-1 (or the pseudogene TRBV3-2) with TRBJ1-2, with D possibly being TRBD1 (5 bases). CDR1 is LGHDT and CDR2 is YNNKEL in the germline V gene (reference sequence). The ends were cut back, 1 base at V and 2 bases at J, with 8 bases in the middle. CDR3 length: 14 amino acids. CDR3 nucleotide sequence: TGTGCCAGCAGCCAAGCCGGGGCCAACTATGGCTACACCTTC. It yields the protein CASSQAGANYGYTF.

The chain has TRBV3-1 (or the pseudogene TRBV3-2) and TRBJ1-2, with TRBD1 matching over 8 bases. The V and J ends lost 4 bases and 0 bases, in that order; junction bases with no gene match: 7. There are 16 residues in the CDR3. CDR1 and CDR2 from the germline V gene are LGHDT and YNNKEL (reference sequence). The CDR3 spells CASSLGTGGPNYGYTF. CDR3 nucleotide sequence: TGTGCCAGCAGCCTAGGGACAGGCGGGCCTAACTATGGCTACACCTTC.

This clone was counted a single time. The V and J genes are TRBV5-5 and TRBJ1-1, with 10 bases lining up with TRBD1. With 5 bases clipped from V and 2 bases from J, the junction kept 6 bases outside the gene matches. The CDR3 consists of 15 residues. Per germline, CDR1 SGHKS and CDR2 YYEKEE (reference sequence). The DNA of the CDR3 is TGTGCCAGCAGGGGGGACAGGGGCCTTAACACTGAAGCTTTCTTT. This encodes CASRGDRGLNTEAFF.

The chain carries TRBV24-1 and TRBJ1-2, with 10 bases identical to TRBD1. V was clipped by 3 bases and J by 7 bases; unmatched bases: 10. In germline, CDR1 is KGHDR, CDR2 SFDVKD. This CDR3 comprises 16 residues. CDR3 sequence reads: CATSDPGARQGAGYTF. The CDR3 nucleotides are TGTGCCACCAGTGATCCCGGGGCCAGACAGGGGGCTGGCTACACCTTC.